This record concerns one TCR beta chain sequence. The target antigen is unknown. The CDR3 is 16 residues long. The V gene end was trimmed by 0 bases and the J gene end by 4 bases; junction bases not matched to a gene: 9. Germline V lookup: CDR1 MGHRA, CDR2 YSYEKL. The assay ran at deep level. TCRdb's table, derived via immunoSEQ multiplex PCR, lists solely in-frame clones and lacks some. The table includes more than 2 million clones, about 94% detected once. The data belong to a study of shared clonotypes between healthy human individuals. Study-level results: It was expected that sequencing depth would affect clonotype sharing among donors. Sample collection involved blood only; tissue repertoires are likely different. All-four-donor shared clonotypes had higher generation probabilities than non-shared clonotypes did.

Naive-designated CD8 cells lacked CD45RO, were positively enriched for CCR7, and omitted terminally differentiated effector memory CD45RA+ cells. The material sequenced was naive CD8+ T cells from PBMCs. The rearrangement joins TRBV4-1 to TRBJ2-7, with TRBD2 matching over 7 bases. The clonotype was recovered from a man aged 18 to 30 in good health. Some clones in this sample may be carry-over from other donors' samples. The CDR3 DNA sequence: TGCGCCAGCAGCCAAGATTCGCCTAGCGGTGATTACGAGCAGTACTTC. Amino acid sequence: CASSQDSPSGDYEQYF.